The source of this TCR beta chain is a study of blood T cell repertoires in COVID-19. The germline CDR1 and CDR2 sequences are WSHSY and SAAADI. The trim removed 5 bases at V and 0 bases at J, leaving 0 bases unmatched. The length of the CDR3 is 13 residues. In the source study's methods: Cell counts per sample came from amplifying reference gene primers. Clones were sequenced by immunoSEQ multiplex PCR, and TCRdb holds only the in-frame ones, with some missing. That table is the source of V, J and clone size, and D and trimming were worked out from the DNA. The table shows about 500,000 clones, with about 88% occurring only once.

This clonotype was obtained from a woman aged 45 to 65 with COVID-19, enrolled during active disease. The J gene is TRBJ2-7, the V gene TRBV10-2; the match to TRBD2 covers 8 bases. Input material: peripheral blood. In nucleotides, the CDR3 is TGCGCCAGCAGTCTAGCGGGCTCCTACGAGCAGTACTTC. It yields the protein CASSLAGSYEQYF.